A single sample gave rise to the 9 T cell receptor beta chains below, sequenced in a study of identical twins (dated by TCRdb to about 2016). The method was 5' RACE. The instrument given in TCRdb is Illumina HiSeq 2000. The public reads were run again by TCRdb, first through fastp at Q25 and then through MiXCR, and only productive beta chains were kept. Identical CDR3 protein sequences are pooled into one entry, listed with their most common genes and DNA. Present in this sample are 1.5 million to 2 million distinct CDR3 sequences, around 29% of which were seen just once. Jointly, the top ten make up approximately 0.29% of the sample. Source material: cord blood. The receptor source for this set is a newborn girl in good health.

This clonotype came up a few times. The chain combines TRBV3-1 with TRBJ2-7; possible D gene TRBD2, 6 bases. Trimming removed 0 bases from V and 7 bases from J, with 10 bases in between. The CDR3 is 13 residues long. Germline CDR1 and CDR2: LGHDT and YNNKEL (reference sequence). CDR3 protein: CASSQEWRGEQYF. The CDR3 bases are TGTGCCAGCAGCCAAGAATGGAGGGGTGAGCAGTACTTC.

The table lists this clonotype with a few counts. The gene calls are TRBV12-3 or TRBV12-4 and TRBJ1-4; 7 bases align to TRBD1. With V trimmed by 5 bases and J by 7 bases, 7 bases remained unmatched. The CDR3 runs to 14 residues. CDR3 region: CASSPGTVIEKLFF. DNA for the CDR3: TGTGCCAGCAGTCCCGGGACAGTGATTGAAAAACTGTTTTTT.

The chain uses TRBV20-1 and TRBJ2-1, with TRBD2 matching 7 bases. Looked up from germline, CDR1 is DFQATT and CDR2 is SNEGSKA (reference sequence). The CDR3 is made up of 17 amino acids. The J segment lost 3 bases and the V segment lost 0 bases, leaving 11 bases of the junction unmatched. CDR3 coding DNA: TGCAGTGCTAGAGATAGGACTGGCGGGGGTAACTACAATGAGCAGTTCTTC. Its protein product is CSARDRTGGGNYNEQFF.

The rearrangement joins TRBV5-4 to TRBJ1-5; no clear D gene. Looked up from germline, CDR1 is SGHNT and CDR2 is YYREEE (reference sequence). The CDR3 spans 13 residues. V lost 0 bases, J lost 13 bases, and 14 bases lay in between. CDR3: CASSLAPRETQHF. CDR3 nucleotides: TGTGCCAGCAGCTTGGCTCCCCGCGAAACGCAGCATTTT.

This clonotype was seen a few times. V usage is TRBV28 and J usage is TRBJ1-2, with D possibly matching TRBD1 (6 bases). Per germline, CDR1 MDHEN and CDR2 SYDVKM. The CDR3 length is 15 residues. With 7 bases removed from V and 4 bases from J, the gap between germline ends came to 19 bases. The CDR3 region is CASTYYRAPLYGYTF. Here the CDR3 DNA reads TGTGCCAGCACTTACTACAGGGCCCCGCTCTATGGCTACACCTTC.

The chain uses TRBV7-2 and TRBJ1-2; D is unclear. The germline gives CDR1 SGHTA, CDR2 FQGNSA. The CDR3 is 16 amino acids. Trimming cost V 5 bases and J 3 bases, with 19 bases left between them. CDR3 nucleotide sequence: TGTGCCAGCAGCCCCCGGTACAGTTGGGAGGACTATGGCTACACCTTC. Protein product: CASSPRYSWEDYGYTF.

This clonotype appeared a single time. The chain couples TRBV9 to TRBJ2-7, with 10 bases identical to TRBD2. V lost 0 bases to trimming and J lost 7 bases; unmatched junction nucleotides: 22. Germline CDR1 is SGDLS and CDR2 is YYNGEE. The CDR3 loop spans 20 amino acids. The CDR3 loop reads CASSVGWVAGGLTSYNEQYF. The CDR3 DNA reads TGTGCCAGCAGCGTAGGATGGGTAGCGGGGGGCCTGACCTCGTACAATGAGCAGTACTTC.

The chain employs TRBV29-1 and TRBJ2-1, with D perhaps TRBD2 (6 bases). Germline assignment: CDR1 SQVTM and CDR2 ANQGSEA. V lost 2 bases and J 5 bases, leaving 28 bases between the germline ends. The CDR3 has 19 amino acids. The CDR3 reads CSVELNSLTRTYRNNEQFF. CDR3 sequence (DNA): TGCAGCGTTGAATTAAACTCCCTGACTAGGACCTACCGAAACAATGAGCAGTTCTTC.

This clonotype occurred a few times. V and J are TRBV5-4 and TRBJ2-1; weak D call: TRBD1 (5 bases). The CDR3 has 14 amino acids. Germline CDR1 reads SGHNT; CDR2 reads YYREEE (reference sequence). Deletions cut 0 bases from V and 9 bases from J, with 13 bases between. CDR3 DNA sequence: TGTGCCAGCAGCTTGGCCGTGGTGGGGCGTGAGCAGTTCTTC. Protein product: CASSLAVVGREQFF.